This T cell receptor beta chain is from a study of Graves' ophthalmopathy and Graves' hyperthyroidism. The study enrolled ophthalmopathy donors with moderate-to-severe activity, CAS ≥3, NOSPECS ≥4 and duration under 3 months. In this cohort, patients with other autoimmune diseases, uncontrolled infections, pregnancy or lactation were excluded. Clinical symptoms, serum thyroxine, TRAb, thyroid ultrasound and orbital computed tomography formed the basis of diagnosis. The germline V and J ends were trimmed by 6 bases and 8 bases, with 8 bases remaining between them. This CDR3 is built from 11 residues. The germline V gene encodes CDR1 MDHEN and CDR2 SYDVKM. This clonotype has a count of ten or more. The authors amplified TCR beta CDR3 regions from RNA transcripts. HTBI-primed RT-PCR formed the first round, and a multiplex PCR formed the second. One entry per CDR3 protein, called by TCRdb with MiXCR from the multiplex PCR reads. The data hold a few hundred thousand distinct CDR3 sequences, with 15% to 20% observed a single time.

The TCR comes from a woman under 30 with Graves' ophthalmopathy. Sequencing used peripheral blood. The chain combines TRBV28 with TRBJ2-1; no definite D call. The CDR3 nucleotides read TGTGCCAGCAGCCGTCCTCATGAGCAGTTCTTC. It specifies CASSRPHEQFF.